The clone carrying this TCR beta chain was seen only once. The data were taken from a study of blood T cell repertoires in COVID-19. The protocol was immunoSEQ multiplex PCR, while the TCRdb copy is restricted to in-frame clones and leaves out a portion. The sample has 180,000 or so clones; more than 80% are singletons. CDR1 is SGHRS and CDR2 is YFSETQ in the germline V gene. V was cut by 1 base and J by 0 bases, with 8 bases left in between. The CDR3 extends over 15 amino acids. The sample consisted of PBMCs or T cells enriched from blood (not recorded which). The chain links TRBV5-1 to TRBJ2-1; D not resolved. The TCR sequence derives from a man aged 40-49 years who had recovered from COVID-19. The CDR3 DNA is TGCGCCAGCAGCTTGTACAGTAGCTCCTACAATGAGCAGTTCTTC. Translating gives CASSLYSSSYNEQFF. Combining the CDR3 with reference TRBV5-1 and TRBJ2-1 gives the whole variable domain KAGVTQTPRYLIKTRGQQVTLSCSPISGHRSVSWYQQTPGQGLQFLFEYFSETQRNKGNFPGRFSGRQFSNSRSEMNVSTLELGDSALYLCASSLYSSSYNEQFFGPGTRLTVL.